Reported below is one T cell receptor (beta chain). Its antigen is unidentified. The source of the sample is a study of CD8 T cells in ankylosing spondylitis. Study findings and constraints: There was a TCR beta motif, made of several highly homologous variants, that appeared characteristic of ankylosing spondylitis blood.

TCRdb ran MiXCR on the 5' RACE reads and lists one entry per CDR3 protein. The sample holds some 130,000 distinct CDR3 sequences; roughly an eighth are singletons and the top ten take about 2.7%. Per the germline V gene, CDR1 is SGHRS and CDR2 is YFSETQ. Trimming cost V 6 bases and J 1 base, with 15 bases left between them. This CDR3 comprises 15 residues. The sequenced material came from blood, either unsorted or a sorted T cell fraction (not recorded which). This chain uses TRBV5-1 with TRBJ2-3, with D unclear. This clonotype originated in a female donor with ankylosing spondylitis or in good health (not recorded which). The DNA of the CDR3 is TGCGCCAGCAAGTATGAGGCGATCGGCACAGATACGCAGTATTTT. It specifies CASKYEAIGTDTQYF.